This T cell receptor beta chain was sequenced in a study of Ad26.COV2.S vaccination and SARS-CoV-2 variants. Across the study: Donor was in the COV1001 Ad26.COV2.S trial arm. Recipients of Ad26.COV2.S got it intramuscularly, once or twice 56 days apart.

Overall study findings and caveats: Relative to placebo recipients, vaccine recipients exhibited elevated spike-specific TCR breadth.

With regard to this clone: Antigen specificity is unknown.

Noted treatment: around 19 received Ad26.COV2.S at low or high dose, single or two shots; roughly 5 received placebo; per-sample allocation not given. Samples came from day 63 after the first vaccine or placebo injection. Assay used: immunoSEQ multiplex PCR; TCRdb lists only in-frame clones, some missing. The sample consists of 200,000 to 250,000 clones, approximately 88% of them appearing once. Germline V lookup: CDR1 KGHSH, CDR2 LQKENI. The J segment lost 1 base and the V segment lost 3 bases, leaving 8 bases of the junction unmatched. The CDR3 is made up of 16 amino acids. Sequenced material: peripheral blood, taken in a trial of Ad26.COV2.S vaccine versus placebo. The TCR comes from a person aged 18 to 59 who received the Ad26.COV2.S COVID-19 vaccine or a placebo. The chain couples TRBV18 to TRBJ2-7; the match to TRBD1 covers 8 bases. The CDR3 protein is CASSPNRQGSSYEQYF. The DNA of the CDR3 is TGTGCCAGCTCACCCAACCGACAGGGGAGTTCCTACGAGCAGTACTTC.